A selection of T cell receptor beta chains follows, all from one sample in a study of neurological immune-mediated disorders. TCRdb itself ran the 5' RACE reads through MiXCR, one entry per CDR3 protein. The sample carries around 90,000 distinct CDR3 sequences, roughly 13% recorded once. Sequencing input: PBMCs. These receptor sequences come from a female donor with HTLV-1-associated myelopathy (HAM/TSP). CDR3s include the opening cysteine and the closing phenylalanine or tryptophan. A D gene is named only where the DNA matches it firmly. Size tells how often a clone was seen (once, few, many) or the class of an expanded clone, and some rows leave it out.

clone size	J gene	D gene	V gene	CDR3 protein	CDR3 DNA
many	TRBJ2-7	.	TRBV29-1	CSGTAQDYEQYF	TGCAGCGGAACAGCCCAGGACTACGAGCAGTACTTC
many	TRBJ2-2	.	TRBV6-1	CATTWSLTGELFF	TGTGCCACTACATGGAGTCTTACCGGGGAGCTGTTTTTT
many	TRBJ2-5	TRBD1	TRBV5-1	CASSLEGDRETQYF	TGCGCCAGCAGCTTGGAGGGGGACAGGGAGACCCAGTACTTC
many	TRBJ2-5	TRBD1	TRBV9	CASSPRTGTETQYF	TGTGCCAGCAGCCCGCGGACAGGGACGGAGACCCAGTACTTC
many	TRBJ2-2	.	TRBV5-1	CASSFSQGSTGELFF	TGCGCCAGCAGCTTTTCACAGGGAAGCACCGGGGAGCTGTTTTTT
many	TRBJ2-3	.	TRBV15	CATTFAGALGTDTQYF	TGTGCCACCACATTCGCGGGGGCACTAGGGACAGATACGCAGTATTTT
many	TRBJ1-1	.	TRBV3-1	CASSSLRGAEAFF	TGTGCCAGCAGCTCTCTCCGGGGGGCTGAAGCTTTCTTT
medium-sized	TRBJ2-1	.	TRBV12-3/TRBV12-4	CASTPGAGYNEQFF	TGTGCCAGCACCCCGGGGGCGGGTTACAATGAGCAGTTCTTC
many	TRBJ1-1	TRBD1	TRBV7-9	CASSEGQGDTEAFF	TGTGCCAGCAGCGAAGGACAGGGGGACACTGAAGCTTTCTTT
many	TRBJ2-7	.	TRBV5-1	CASSLKGDSYEQYF	TGCGCCAGCAGCTTGAAGGGTGACAGCTACGAGCAGTACTTC
many	TRBJ1-4	.	TRBV28	CASSLWGEKLFF	TGTGCCAGCAGTTTATGGGGGGAAAAACTGTTTTTT
many	TRBJ1-5	.	TRBV12-3/TRBV12-4	CASSRRAAATQPQHF	TGTGCCAGCAGCAGGCGGGCAGCAGCAACTCAGCCCCAGCATTTT
many	TRBJ2-5	.	TRBV21-1	CASSNAHRHETQYF	TGTGCCAGCAGCAACGCCCACAGGCACGAGACCCAGTACTTC
many	TRBJ2-5	TRBD1	TRBV25-1	CASSSRVGGDPRDVEWGTQYF	TGTGCCAGCAGTTCCCGAGTAGGGGGCGATCCTAGGGATGTCGAATGGGGGACCCAGTACTTC
many	TRBJ2-5	TRBD2	TRBV5-1	CASSPSGSWETQYF	TGCGCCAGCAGCCCTAGCGGGTCGTGGGAGACCCAGTACTTC
.	TRBJ1-5	.	TRBV12-3/TRBV12-4	CASSFSFGGQPQHF	TGTGCCAGCAGTTTTTCCTTTGGAGGGCAGCCCCAGCATTTT
many	TRBJ1-2	.	TRBV27	CASSLTQGYGYTF	TGTGCCAGCAGTTTAACACAGGGCTATGGCTACACCTTC
many	TRBJ2-2	.	TRBV20-1	CSASETGNTGELFF	TGCAGTGCTAGCGAGACAGGAAACACCGGGGAGCTGTTTTTT
many	TRBJ2-2	.	TRBV5-1	CASSLDGGRTGELFF	TGCGCCAGCAGCTTGGACGGGGGTCGGACCGGGGAGCTGTTTTTT
.	TRBJ2-2	.	TRBV28	CASRRQGQFELFF	TGTGCCAGCCGTAGGCAGGGGCAATTCGAGCTGTTTTTT
many	TRBJ2-5	TRBD1	TRBV7-9	CASSLVSPTGGSETQYF	TGTGCCAGCAGCTTAGTTAGCCCTACAGGGGGATCGGAGACCCAGTACTTC
many	TRBJ2-3	TRBD2	TRBV10-3	CAISKPIAGGVGGTDTQYF	TGTGCCATCAGTAAACCCATAGCGGGGGGAGTGGGTGGCACAGATACGCAGTATTTT
.	TRBJ2-3	.	TRBV7-2	CASARGRADTQYF	TGTGCCAGCGCCCGGGGTAGGGCAGATACGCAGTATTTT
.	TRBJ2-3	TRBD2	TRBV20-1	CSARKPGLAGGTDTQYF	TGCAGTGCTCGGAAACCCGGACTAGCGGGGGGCACAGATACGCAGTATTTT
many	TRBJ2-3	.	TRBV6-6	CASTPGGVGTDTQYF	TGTGCCAGCACCCCTGGGGGTGTGGGTACAGATACGCAGTATTTT
many	TRBJ2-3	.	TRBV5-1	CASSLQDTQYF	TGCGCCAGCAGCTTGCAAGATACGCAGTATTTT